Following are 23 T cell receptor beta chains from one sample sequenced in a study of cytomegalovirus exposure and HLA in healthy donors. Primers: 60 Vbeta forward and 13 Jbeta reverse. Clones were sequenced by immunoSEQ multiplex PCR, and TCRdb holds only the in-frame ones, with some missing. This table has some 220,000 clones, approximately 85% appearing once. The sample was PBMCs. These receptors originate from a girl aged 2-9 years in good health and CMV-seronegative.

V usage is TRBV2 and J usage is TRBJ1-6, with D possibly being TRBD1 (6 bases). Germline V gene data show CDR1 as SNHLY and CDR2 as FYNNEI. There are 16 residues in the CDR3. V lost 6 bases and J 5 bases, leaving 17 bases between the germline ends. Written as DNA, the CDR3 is TGTGCCAGCAGAAGGGACACAGGGTTAAATAATTCACCCCTCCACTTT. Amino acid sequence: CASRRDTGLNNSPLHF.

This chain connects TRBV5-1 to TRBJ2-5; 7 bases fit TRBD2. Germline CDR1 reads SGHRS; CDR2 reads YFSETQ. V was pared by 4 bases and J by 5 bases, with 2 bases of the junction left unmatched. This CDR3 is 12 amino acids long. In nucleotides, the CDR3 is TGCGCCAGCAGCCTCGGGAGGGAGACCCAGTACTTC. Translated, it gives CASSLGRETQYF.

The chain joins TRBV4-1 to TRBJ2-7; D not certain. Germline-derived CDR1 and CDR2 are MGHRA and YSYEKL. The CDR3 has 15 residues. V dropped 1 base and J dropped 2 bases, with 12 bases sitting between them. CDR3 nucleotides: TGCGCCAGCAGCCAAGTGTATACGGGTCCCTACGAGCAGTACTTC. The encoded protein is CASSQVYTGPYEQYF.

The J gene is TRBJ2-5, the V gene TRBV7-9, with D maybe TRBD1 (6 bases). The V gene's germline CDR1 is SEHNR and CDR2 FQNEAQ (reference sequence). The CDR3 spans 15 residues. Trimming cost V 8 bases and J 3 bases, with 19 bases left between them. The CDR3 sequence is CASADRRKPEETQYF. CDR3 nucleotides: TGTGCCAGCGCCGACAGGCGGAAACCAGAAGAGACCCAGTACTTC.

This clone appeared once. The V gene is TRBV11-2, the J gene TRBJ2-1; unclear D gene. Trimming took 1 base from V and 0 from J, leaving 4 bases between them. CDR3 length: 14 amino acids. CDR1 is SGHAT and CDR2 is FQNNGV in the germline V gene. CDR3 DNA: TGTGCCAGCAGCTTAGTGAGCTCCTACAATGAGCAGTTCTTC. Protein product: CASSLVSSYNEQFF.

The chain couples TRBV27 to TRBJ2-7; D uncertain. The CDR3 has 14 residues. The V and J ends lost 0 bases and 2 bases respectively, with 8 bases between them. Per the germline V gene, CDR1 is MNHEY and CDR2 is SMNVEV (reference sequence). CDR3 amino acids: CASSLSAAAYEQYF. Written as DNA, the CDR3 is TGTGCCAGCAGTTTATCGGCGGCGGCCTACGAGCAGTACTTC.

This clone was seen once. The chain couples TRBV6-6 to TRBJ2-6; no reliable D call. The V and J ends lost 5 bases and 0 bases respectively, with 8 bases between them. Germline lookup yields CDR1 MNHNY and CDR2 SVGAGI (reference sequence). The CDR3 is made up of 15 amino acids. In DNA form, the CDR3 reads TGTGCCAGCAGTCCTCCGAGCTCTGGGGCCAACGTCCTGACTTTC. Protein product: CASSPPSSGANVLTF.

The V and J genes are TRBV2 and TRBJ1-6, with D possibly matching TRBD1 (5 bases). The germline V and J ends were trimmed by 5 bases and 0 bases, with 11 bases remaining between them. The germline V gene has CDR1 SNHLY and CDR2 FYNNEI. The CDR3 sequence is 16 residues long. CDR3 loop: CASSPPDSSYNSPLHF. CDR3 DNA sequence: TGTGCCAGCAGTCCTCCTGACAGCTCCTATAATTCACCCCTCCACTTT. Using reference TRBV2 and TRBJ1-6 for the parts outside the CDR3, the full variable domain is EPEVTQTPSHQVTQMGQEVILRCVPISNHLYFYWYRQILGQKVEFLVSFYNNEISEKSEIFDDQFSVERPDGSNFTLKIRSTKLEDSAMYFCASSPPDSSYNSPLHFGNGTRLTVT.

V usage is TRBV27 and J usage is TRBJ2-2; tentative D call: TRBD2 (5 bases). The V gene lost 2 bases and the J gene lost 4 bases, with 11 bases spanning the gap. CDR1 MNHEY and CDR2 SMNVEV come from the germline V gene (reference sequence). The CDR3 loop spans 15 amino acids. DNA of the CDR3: TGTGCCAGCAGTTTAGTGGGAGCAGGCACCGGGGAGCTGTTTTTT. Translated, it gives CASSLVGAGTGELFF.

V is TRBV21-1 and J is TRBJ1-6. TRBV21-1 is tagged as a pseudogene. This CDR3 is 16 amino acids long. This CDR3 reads CASSPREGVYNSPLHF. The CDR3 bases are TGTGCCAGCAGCCCCCGGGAGGGAGTGTATAATTCACCCCTCCACTTT.

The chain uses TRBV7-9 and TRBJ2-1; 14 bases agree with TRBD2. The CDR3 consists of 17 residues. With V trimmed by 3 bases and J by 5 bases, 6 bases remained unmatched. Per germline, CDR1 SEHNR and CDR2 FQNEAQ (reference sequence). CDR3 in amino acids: CASSFGTSGSWNNEQFF. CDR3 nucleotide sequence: TGTGCCAGCAGCTTTGGGACTAGCGGGAGCTGGAACAATGAGCAGTTCTTC.

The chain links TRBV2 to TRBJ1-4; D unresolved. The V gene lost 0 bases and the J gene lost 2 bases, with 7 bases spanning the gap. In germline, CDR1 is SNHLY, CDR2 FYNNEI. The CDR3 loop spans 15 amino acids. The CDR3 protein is CASSEAAGTNEKLFF. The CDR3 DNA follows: TGTGCCAGCAGTGAAGCGGCGGGTACTAATGAAAAACTGTTTTTT.

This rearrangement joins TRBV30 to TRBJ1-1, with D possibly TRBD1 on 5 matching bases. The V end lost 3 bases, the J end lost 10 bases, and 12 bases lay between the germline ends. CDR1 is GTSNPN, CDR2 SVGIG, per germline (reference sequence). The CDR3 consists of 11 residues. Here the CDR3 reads CAWSPGGTAFF. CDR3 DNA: TGTGCCTGGAGCCCGGGAGGGACAGCTTTCTTT.

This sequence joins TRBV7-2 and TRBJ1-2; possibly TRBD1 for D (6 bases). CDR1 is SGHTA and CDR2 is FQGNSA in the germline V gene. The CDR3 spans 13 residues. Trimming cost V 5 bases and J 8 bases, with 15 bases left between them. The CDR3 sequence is CASSTRDRSGYTF. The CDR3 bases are TGTGCCAGCAGCACCCGAGACAGGTCCGGCTACACCTTC.

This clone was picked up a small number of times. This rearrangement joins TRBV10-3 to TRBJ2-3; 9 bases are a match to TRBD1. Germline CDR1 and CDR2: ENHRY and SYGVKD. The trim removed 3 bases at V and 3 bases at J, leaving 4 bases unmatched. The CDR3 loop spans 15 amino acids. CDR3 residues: CAISDGTGHTDTQYF. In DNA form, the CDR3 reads TGTGCCATCAGTGATGGGACAGGGCATACAGATACGCAGTATTTT.

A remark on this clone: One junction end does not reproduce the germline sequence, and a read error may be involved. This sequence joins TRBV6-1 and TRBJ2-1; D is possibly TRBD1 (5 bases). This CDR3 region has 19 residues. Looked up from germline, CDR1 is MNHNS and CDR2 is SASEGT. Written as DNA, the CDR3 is TGTGCCAGCAGCGAAGCCCACCTCGCCAGGGTAATCAACAACAATGAGCAGTTCTTC. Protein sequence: CASSEAHLARVINNNEQFF.

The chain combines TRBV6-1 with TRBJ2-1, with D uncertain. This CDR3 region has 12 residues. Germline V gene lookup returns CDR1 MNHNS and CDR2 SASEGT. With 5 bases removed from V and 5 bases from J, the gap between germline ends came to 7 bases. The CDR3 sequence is CASSPYHNEQFF. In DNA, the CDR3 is TGTGCCAGCAGTCCCTATCACAATGAGCAGTTCTTC.

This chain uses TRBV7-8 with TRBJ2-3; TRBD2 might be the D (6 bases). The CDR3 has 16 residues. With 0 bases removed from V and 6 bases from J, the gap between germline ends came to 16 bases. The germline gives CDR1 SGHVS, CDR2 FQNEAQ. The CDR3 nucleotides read TGTGCCAGCAGCTTAGCGAGGGCGGGGCTGCACGATACGCAGTATTTT. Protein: CASSLARAGLHDTQYF. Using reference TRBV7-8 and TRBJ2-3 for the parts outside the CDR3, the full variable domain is GAGVSQSPRYKVAKRGQDVALRCDPISGHVSLFWYQQALGQGPEFLTYFQNEAQLDKSGLPSDRFFAERPEGSVSTLKIQRTQQEDSAVYLCASSLARAGLHDTQYFGPGTRLTVL.

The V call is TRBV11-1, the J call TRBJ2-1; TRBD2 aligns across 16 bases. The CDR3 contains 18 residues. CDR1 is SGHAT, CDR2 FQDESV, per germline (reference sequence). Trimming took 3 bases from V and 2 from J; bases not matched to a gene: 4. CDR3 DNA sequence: TGTGCCAGCAGCTTCGGGACTAGCGGGAGGGGACCCTACAATGAGCAGTTCTTC. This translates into CASSFGTSGRGPYNEQFF.

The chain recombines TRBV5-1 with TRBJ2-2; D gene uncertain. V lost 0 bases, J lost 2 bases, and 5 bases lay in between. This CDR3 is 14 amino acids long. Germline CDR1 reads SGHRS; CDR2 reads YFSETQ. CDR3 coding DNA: TGCGCCAGCAGCTTGGCCTTCAACACCGGGGAGCTGTTTTTT. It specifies CASSLAFNTGELFF.

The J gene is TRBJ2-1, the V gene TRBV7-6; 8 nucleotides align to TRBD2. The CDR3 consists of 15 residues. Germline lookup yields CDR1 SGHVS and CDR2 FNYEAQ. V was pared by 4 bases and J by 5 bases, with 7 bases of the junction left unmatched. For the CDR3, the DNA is TGTGCCAGCAGCTCCTTTAGCGGGGTTCACAATGAGCAGTTCTTC. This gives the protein CASSSFSGVHNEQFF.

CDR3 nucleotide sequence: TGTGCCAGCAGTTTATATCGGGGCTCCTACGAGCAGTACTTC. It translates to CASSLYRGSYEQYF. The gene calls are TRBV27 and TRBJ2-7; D is perhaps TRBD2 (5 bases). The CDR3 extends over 14 amino acids. Germline V gives CDR1 MNHEY, CDR2 SMNVEV (reference sequence). V was clipped by 1 base and J by 0 bases, with 7 bases between them.

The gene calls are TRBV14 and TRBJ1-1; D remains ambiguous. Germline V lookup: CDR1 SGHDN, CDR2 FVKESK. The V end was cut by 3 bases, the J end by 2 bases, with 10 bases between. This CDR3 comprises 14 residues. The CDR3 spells CASSQGGINTEAFF. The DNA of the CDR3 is TGTGCCAGCAGCCAGGGCGGGATAAACACTGAAGCTTTCTTT.